The T cell receptor beta chain described here comes from a study of blood T cell repertoires in COVID-19. Study-wide background: The cDNA or gDNA used as material had been derived from T cells, B-cell-depleted T cells, or PBMCs.

CDR3 size: 14 residues. V was pared by 0 bases and J by 2 bases, with 9 bases between. Germline CDR1 SGHRS, CDR2 YFSETQ. The data were produced by immunoSEQ multiplex PCR, yet TCRdb's version contains in-frame clones alone and is incomplete. The sample includes more than 20,000 clones, 73% of them seen just once. V and J are TRBV5-1 and TRBJ2-7; tentatively, D is TRBD1 (6 bases). Material: peripheral blood. This receptor was taken from a human donor in a cohort sampled during active or convalescent COVID-19. CDR3 region: CASSLGTVPYEQYF. Written as DNA, the CDR3 is TGCGCCAGCAGCTTGGGGACAGTCCCCTACGAGCAGTACTTC.